This T cell receptor beta chain originates from a study of cytomegalovirus exposure and HLA in healthy donors. Findings of the study overall: The study flagged around 150 TCR beta chains as cytomegalovirus-associated. TCR beta sequences numbering under 20,000 were associated with HLA alleles at 0.05 false discovery rate in a later analysis. It was confirmed in vitro that a few of the CMV-associated chains were specific for CMV antigens.

The PCR was carried out with 60 Vbeta primers and 13 Jbeta primers. The protocol was immunoSEQ multiplex PCR, while the TCRdb copy is restricted to in-frame clones and leaves out a portion. The table lists 160,000 or so clones, around 80% of them singletons. The CDR3 loop spans 14 amino acids. After removal of 4 bases from V and 0 bases from J, the junction contained 3 bases not matched to a gene. Germline CDR1 is SGHNT and CDR2 is YYREEE (reference sequence). Worth noting for this clone: What it binds is not known.

The chain recombines TRBV5-4 with TRBJ1-1; 7 bases agree with TRBD1. Source material: PBMCs. The receptor comes from a man aged 40-49 years in good health and CMV-seronegative. Written as DNA, the CDR3 is TGTGCCAGCAGCCCGACAGGGATGAACACTGAAGCTTTCTTT. It yields the protein CASSPTGMNTEAFF. Full variable domain (remainder filled in from reference TRBV5-4 and TRBJ1-1): ETGVTQSPTHLIKTRGQQVTLRCSSQSGHNTVSWYQQALGQGPQFIFQYYREEENGRGNFPPRFSGLQFPNYSSELNVNALELDDSALYLCASSPTGMNTEAFFGQGTRLTVV.